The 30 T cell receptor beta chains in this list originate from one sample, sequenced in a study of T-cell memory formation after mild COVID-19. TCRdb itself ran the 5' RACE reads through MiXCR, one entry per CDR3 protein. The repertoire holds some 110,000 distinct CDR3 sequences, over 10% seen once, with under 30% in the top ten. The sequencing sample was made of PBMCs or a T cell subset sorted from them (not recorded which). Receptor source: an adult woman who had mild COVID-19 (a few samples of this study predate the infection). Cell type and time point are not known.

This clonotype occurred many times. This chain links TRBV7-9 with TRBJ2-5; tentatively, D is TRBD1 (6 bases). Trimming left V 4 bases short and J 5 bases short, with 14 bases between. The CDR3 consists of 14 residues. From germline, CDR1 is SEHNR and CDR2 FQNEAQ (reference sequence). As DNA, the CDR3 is TGTGCCAGCAGCTGGCAACAGGGAGAGGAGACCCAGTACTTC. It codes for CASSWQQGEETQYF. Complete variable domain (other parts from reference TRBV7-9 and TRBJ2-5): DTGVSQNPRHKITKRGQNVTFRCDPISEHNRLYWYRQTLGQGPEFLTYFQNEAQLEKSRLLSDRFSAERPKGSFSTLEIQRTEQGDSAMYLCASSWQQGEETQYFGPGTRLLVL.

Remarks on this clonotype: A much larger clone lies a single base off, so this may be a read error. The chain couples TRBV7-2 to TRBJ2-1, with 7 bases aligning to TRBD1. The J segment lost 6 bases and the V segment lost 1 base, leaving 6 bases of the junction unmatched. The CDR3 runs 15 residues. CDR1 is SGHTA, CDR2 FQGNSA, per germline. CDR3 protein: CASSLGQGDGNEQFF. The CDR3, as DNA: TGTGCCAGCAGCTTAGGGCAGGGGGACGGCAATGAGCAGTTCTTC.

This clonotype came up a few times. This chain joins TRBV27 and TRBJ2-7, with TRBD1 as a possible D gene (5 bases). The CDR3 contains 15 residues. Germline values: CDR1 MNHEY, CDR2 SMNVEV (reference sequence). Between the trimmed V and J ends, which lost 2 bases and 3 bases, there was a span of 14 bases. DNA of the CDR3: TGTGCCAGCAGTTTAAATAGGCAGGGCCTCTACGAGCAGTACTTC. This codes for CASSLNRQGLYEQYF.

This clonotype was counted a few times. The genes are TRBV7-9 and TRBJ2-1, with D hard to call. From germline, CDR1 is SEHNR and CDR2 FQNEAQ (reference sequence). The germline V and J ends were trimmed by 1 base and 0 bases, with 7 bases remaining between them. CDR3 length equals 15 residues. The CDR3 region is CASSLGPSSYNEQFF. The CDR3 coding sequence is TGTGCCAGCAGCTTAGGTCCTAGCTCCTACAATGAGCAGTTCTTC.

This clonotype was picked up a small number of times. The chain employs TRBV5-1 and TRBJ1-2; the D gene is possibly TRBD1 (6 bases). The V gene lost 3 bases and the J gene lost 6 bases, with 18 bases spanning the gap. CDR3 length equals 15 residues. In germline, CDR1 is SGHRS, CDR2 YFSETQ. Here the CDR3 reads CASSSPGERTDGYTF. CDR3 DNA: TGCGCCAGCAGCTCCCCAGGGGAACGGACGGATGGCTACACCTTC.

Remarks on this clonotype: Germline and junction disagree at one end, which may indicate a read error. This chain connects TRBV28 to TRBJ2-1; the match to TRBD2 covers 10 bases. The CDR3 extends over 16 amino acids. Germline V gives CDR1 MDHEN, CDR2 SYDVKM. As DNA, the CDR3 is TGTGCCAGCAGTGGGGCTAGCGGGAGAGACTACAATGATCAGTTCTTC. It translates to CASSGASGRDYNDQFF.

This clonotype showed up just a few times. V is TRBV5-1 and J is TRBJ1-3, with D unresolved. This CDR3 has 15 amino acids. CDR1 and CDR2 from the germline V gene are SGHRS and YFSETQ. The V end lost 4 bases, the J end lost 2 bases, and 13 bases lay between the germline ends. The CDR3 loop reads CASSDGRSTGNTIYF. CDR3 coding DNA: TGCGCCAGCAGCGACGGACGATCCACTGGAAACACCATATATTTT.

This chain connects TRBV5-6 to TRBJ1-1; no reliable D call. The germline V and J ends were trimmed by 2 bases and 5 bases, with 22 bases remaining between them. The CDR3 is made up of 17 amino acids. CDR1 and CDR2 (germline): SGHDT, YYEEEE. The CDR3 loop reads CASSFRPVGWSETEAFF. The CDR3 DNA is TGTGCCAGCAGCTTCCGCCCCGTCGGCTGGTCGGAAACTGAAGCTTTCTTT.

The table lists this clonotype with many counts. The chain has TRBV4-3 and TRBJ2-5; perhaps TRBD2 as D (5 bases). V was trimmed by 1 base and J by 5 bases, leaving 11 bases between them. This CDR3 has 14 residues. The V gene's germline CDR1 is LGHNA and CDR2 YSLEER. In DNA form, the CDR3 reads TGCGCCAGCAGCCAAGTTGGAGGCGAGGAGACCCAGTACTTC. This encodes CASSQVGGEETQYF.

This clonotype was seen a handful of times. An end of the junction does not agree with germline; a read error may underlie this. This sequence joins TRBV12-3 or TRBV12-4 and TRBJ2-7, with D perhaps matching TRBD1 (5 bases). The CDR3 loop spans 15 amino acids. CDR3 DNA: TGTGCCAGCAGATTAGGGGCTATCAGCACCTACGAGCAGTACTTC. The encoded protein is CASRLGAISTYEQYF.

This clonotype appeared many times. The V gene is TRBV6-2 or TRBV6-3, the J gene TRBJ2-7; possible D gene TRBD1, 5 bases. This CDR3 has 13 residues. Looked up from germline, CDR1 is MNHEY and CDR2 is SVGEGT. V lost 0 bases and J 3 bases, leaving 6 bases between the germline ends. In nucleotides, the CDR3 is TGTGCCAGCAGTTACTCCACAGGCTACGAGCAGTACTTC. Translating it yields CASSYSTGYEQYF.

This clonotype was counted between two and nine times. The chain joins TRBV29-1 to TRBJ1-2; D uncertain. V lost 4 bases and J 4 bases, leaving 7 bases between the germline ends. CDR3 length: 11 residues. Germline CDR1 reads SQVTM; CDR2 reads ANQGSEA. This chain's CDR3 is CSVGGLYGYTF. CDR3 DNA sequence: TGCAGCGTTGGCGGCCTCTATGGCTACACCTTC.

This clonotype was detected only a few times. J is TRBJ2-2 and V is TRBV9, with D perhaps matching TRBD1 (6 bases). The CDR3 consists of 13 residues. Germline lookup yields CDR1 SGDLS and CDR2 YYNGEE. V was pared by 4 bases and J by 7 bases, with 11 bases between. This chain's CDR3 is CASSPGTIGELFF. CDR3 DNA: TGTGCCAGCAGCCCGGGGACAATCGGGGAGCTGTTTTTT.

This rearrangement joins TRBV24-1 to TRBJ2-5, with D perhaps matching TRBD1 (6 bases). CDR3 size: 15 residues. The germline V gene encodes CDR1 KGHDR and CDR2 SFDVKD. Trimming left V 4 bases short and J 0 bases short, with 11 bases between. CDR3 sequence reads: CATSETTGYQETQYF. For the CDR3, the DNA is TGTGCCACCAGTGAGACTACAGGGTACCAAGAGACCCAGTACTTC.

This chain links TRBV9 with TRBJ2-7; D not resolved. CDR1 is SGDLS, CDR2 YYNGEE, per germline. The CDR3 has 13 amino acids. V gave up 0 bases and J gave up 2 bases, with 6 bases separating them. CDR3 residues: CASSVGNTYEQYF. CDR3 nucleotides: TGTGCCAGCAGCGTAGGAAATACCTACGAGCAGTACTTC.

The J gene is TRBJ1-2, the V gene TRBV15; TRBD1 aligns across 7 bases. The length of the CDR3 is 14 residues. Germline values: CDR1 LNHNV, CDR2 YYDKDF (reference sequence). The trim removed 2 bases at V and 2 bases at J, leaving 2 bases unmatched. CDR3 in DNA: TGTGCCACCAGCAGAAGGGACAGAAACTATGGCTACACCTTC. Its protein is CATSRRDRNYGYTF. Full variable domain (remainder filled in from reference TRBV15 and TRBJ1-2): DAMVIQNPRYQVTQFGKPVTLSCSQTLNHNVMYWYQQKSSQAPKLLFHYYDKDFNNEADTPDNFQSRRPNTSFCFLDIRSPGLGDTAMYLCATSRRDRNYGYTFGSGTRLTVV.

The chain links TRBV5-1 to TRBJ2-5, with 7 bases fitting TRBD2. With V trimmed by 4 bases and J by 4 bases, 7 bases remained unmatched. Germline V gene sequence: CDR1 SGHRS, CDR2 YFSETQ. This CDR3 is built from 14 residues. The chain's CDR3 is CASSPLSSGETQYF. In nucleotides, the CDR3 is TGCGCCAGCAGCCCATTATCTAGCGGAGAGACCCAGTACTTC.

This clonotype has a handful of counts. The CDR3 DNA follows: TGTGCCAGCAGCTCCTCCGGGACAGGGCTCGACGAGCAGTACTTC. Amino acids: CASSSSGTGLDEQYF. The chain carries TRBV7-9 and TRBJ2-7; TRBD1 matches at 9 bases. The V segment lost 4 bases and the J segment 5 bases; nucleotides outside the gene matches: 9. Germline loops: CDR1 SEHNR, CDR2 FQNEAQ (reference sequence). The CDR3 sequence is 15 residues long.

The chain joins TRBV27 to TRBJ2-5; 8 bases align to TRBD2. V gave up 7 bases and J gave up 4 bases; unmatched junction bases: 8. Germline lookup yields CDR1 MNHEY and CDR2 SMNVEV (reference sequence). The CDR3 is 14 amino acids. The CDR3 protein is CASTLVAGGETQYF. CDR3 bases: TGTGCCAGCACCCTGGTGGCGGGGGGAGAGACCCAGTACTTC.

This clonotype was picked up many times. Here the CDR3 reads CSATSSGGDGDTQYF. The CDR3, as DNA: TGCAGTGCTACCTCTAGCGGGGGGGATGGGGATACGCAGTATTTT. The chain links TRBV20-1 to TRBJ2-3; 12 bases are a match to TRBD2. Germline CDR1 reads DFQATT; CDR2 reads SNEGSKA (reference sequence). Trimming removed 4 bases from V and 6 bases from J; junction bases left unmatched: 8. CDR3 length equals 15 residues.

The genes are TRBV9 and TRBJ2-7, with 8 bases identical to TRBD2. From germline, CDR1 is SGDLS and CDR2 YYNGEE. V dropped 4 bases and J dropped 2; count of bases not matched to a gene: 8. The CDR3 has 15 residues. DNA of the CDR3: TGTGCCAGCAGCCAAAGCGGGGGACTGCCCTACGAGCAGTACTTC. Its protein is CASSQSGGLPYEQYF.

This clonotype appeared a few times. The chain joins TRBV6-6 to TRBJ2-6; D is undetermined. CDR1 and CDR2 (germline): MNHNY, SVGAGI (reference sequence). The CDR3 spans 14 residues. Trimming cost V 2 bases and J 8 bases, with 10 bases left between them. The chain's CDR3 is CASSYPGETNVLTF. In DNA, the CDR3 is TGTGCCAGCAGTTACCCCGGAGAAACCAACGTCCTGACTTTC.

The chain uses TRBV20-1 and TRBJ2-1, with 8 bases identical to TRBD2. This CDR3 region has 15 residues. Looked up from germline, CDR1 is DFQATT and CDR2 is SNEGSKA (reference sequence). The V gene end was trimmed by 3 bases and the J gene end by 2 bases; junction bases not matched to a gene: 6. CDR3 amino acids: CSARERGPTYNEQFF. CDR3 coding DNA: TGCAGTGCTAGGGAGCGGGGGCCAACCTACAATGAGCAGTTCTTC.

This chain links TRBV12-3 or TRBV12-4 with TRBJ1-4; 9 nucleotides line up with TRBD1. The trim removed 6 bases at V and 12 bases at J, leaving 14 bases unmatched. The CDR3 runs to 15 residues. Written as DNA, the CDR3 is TGTGCCAGCAGCCTAATGGGACAGGGCGATCCGGAACTGTTTTTT. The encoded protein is CASSLMGQGDPELFF.

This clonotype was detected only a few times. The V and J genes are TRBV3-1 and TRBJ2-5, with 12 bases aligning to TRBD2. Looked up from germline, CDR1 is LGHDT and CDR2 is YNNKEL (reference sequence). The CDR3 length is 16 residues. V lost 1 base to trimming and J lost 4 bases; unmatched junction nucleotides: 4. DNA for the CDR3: TGTGCCAGCAGCCAAGGACTAGCGGGAGTGGCAGAGACCCAGTACTTC. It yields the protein CASSQGLAGVAETQYF.

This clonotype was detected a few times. In DNA form, the CDR3 reads TGTGCCAGCAGCCCCCGAGCGGGAGAGGAAGAGCAGTACTTC. Encoded protein: CASSPRAGEEEQYF. The V and J genes are TRBV7-8 and TRBJ2-7; the match to TRBD2 covers 8 bases. Germline V gives CDR1 SGHVS, CDR2 FQNEAQ. The ends lost 5 bases at V and 7 bases at J; junction bases unmatched: 10. CDR3 length equals 14 residues.

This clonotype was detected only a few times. This CDR3 is CASSLGRASYEQYF. In nucleotides, the CDR3 is TGTGCCAGCAGCTTAGGACGGGCCTCCTACGAGCAGTACTTC. This sequence joins TRBV13 and TRBJ2-7; D is uncertain. V was trimmed by 0 bases and J by 0 bases, leaving 6 bases between them. There are 14 residues in the CDR3. CDR1 PRHDT and CDR2 FYEKMQ come from the germline V gene (reference sequence).

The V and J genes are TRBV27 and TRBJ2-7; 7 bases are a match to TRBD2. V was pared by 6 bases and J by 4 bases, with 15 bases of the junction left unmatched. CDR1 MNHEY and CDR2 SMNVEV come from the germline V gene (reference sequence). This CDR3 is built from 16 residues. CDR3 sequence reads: CASSRGTPGLIYEQYF. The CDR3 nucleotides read TGTGCCAGCAGCCGCGGGACCCCGGGACTAATATACGAGCAGTACTTC.

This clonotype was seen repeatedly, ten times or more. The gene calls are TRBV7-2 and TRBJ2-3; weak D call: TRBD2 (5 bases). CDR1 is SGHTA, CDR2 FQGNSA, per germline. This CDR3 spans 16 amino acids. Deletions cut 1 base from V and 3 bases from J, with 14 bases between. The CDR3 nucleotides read TGTGCCAGCAGCTTAGTAACAGCGGTGGGGACAGATACGCAGTATTTT. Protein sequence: CASSLVTAVGTDTQYF.

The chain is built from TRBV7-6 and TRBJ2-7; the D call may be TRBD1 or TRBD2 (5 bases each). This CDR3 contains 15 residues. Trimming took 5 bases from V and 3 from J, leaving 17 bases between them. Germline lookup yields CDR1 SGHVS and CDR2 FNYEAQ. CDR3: CASSPKMGRDYEQYF. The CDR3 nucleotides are TGTGCCAGCAGCCCCAAGATGGGACGGGACTACGAGCAGTACTTC.